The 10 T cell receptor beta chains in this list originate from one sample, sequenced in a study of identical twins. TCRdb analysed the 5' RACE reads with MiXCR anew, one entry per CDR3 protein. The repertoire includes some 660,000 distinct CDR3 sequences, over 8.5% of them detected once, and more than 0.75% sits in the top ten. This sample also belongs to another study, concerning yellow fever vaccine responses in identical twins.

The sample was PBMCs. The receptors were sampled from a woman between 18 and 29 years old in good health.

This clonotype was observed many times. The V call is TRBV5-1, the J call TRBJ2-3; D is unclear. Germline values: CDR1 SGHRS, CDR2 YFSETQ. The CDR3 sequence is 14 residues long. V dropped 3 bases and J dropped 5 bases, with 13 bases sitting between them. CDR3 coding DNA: TGCGCCAGCAGCTCCGGCTCTCCGGGAGATACGCAGTATTTT. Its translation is CASSSGSPGDTQYF.

This CDR3 is CAWSGTGVTNEKLFF. The CDR3 DNA reads as TGTGCCTGGAGCGGGACAGGGGTCACTAATGAAAAACTGTTTTTT. The gene calls are TRBV30 and TRBJ1-4; 10 bases line up with TRBD1. V was clipped by 3 bases and J by 2 bases; unmatched bases: 3. The CDR3 has 15 residues. In germline, CDR1 is GTSNPN, CDR2 SVGIG (reference sequence).

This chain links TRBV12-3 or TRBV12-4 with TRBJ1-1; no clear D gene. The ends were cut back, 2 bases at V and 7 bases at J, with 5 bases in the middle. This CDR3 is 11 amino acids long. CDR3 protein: CASSLSFEAFF. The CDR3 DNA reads TGTGCCAGCAGTTTAAGCTTTGAAGCTTTCTTT.

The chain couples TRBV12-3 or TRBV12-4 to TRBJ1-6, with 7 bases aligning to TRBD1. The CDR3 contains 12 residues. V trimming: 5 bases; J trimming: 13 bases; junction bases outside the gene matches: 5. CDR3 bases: TGTGCCAGCAGTCTACAGGGGCCCCCCCTCCACTTT. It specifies CASSLQGPPLHF.

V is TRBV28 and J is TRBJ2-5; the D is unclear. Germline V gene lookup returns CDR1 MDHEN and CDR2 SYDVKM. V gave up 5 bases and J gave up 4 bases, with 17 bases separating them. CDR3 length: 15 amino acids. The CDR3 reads CASSPISGSGETQYF. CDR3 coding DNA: TGTGCCAGCAGTCCTATCTCAGGTAGTGGAGAGACCCAGTACTTC.

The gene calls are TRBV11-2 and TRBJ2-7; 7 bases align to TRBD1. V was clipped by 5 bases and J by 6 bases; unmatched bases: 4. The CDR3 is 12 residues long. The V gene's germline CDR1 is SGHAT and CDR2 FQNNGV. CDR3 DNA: TGTGCCAGCAGCCTGGGGACAGCCGAGCAGTACTTC. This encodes CASSLGTAEQYF.

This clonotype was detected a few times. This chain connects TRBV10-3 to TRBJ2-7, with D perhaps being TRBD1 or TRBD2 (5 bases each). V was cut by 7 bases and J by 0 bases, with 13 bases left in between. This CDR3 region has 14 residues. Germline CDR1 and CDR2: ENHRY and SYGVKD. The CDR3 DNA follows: TGTGCCATCACTCCCGGGACCGACTCCTACGAGCAGTACTTC. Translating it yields CAITPGTDSYEQYF.

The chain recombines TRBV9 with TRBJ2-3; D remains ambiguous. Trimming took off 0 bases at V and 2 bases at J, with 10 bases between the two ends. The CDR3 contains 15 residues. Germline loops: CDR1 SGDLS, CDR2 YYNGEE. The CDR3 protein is CASSVASQITDTQYF. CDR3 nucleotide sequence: TGTGCCAGCAGCGTAGCGTCCCAGATCACAGATACGCAGTATTTT.

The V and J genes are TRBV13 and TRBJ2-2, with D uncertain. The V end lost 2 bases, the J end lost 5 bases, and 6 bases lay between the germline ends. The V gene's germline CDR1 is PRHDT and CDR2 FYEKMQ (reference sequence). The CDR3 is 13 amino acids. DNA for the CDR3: TGTGCCAGCAGCTTAATTCGGACCGGGGAGCTGTTTTTT. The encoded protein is CASSLIRTGELFF.

CDR3 bases: TGTGCCAGCAGTTTCGGGGGACTAGCGGGATGGGACGAGTACTTC. Its protein is CASSFGGLAGWDEYF. The J gene is TRBJ2-7, the V gene TRBV27; 13 positions match TRBD2. The V gene end was trimmed by 3 bases and the J gene end by 11 bases; junction bases not matched to a gene: 10. This CDR3 region has 15 residues. The V gene's germline CDR1 is MNHEY and CDR2 SMNVEV (reference sequence).